Shown below are 20 T cell receptor beta chains from a single sample sequenced in a study of naive and memory T cell subsets. An oligonucleotide containing a UMI was ligated to the 3' end of TCR cDNA. The SP2 primer and nested alpha and beta constant region primers amplified ligated cDNA in four rounds. TCRdb ran MiXCR on the 5' RACE reads and lists one entry per CDR3 protein. Among roughly 48,000 distinct CDR3 sequences listed, roughly 4.7% were seen once. The receptors were sampled from a female donor in good health.

This clonotype came up a few times. The rearrangement uses TRBV20-1 and TRBJ2-3; TRBD2 might be the D (6 bases). The V and J ends lost 3 bases and 8 bases respectively, with 21 bases between them. Germline V CDR1 and CDR2: DFQATT, SNEGSKA (reference sequence). This CDR3 has 15 amino acids. For the CDR3, the DNA is TGCAGTGCTAGTCTAATTGGGTCTGGGCGGGGTACGCAGTATTTT. This sequence encodes CSASLIGSGRGTQYF.

The chain has TRBV28 and TRBJ2-2, with D perhaps TRBD2 (6 bases). CDR1 MDHEN and CDR2 SYDVKM come from the germline V gene. The CDR3 length is 16 residues. Trimming stripped 3 bases from V and 4 bases from J, with 15 bases between. In DNA, the CDR3 is TGTGCCAGCAGTTTTGCGGGGCTAGGATCCACCGGGGAGCTGTTTTTT. It yields the protein CASSFAGLGSTGELFF.

This clonotype was detected ten times or more. V usage is TRBV27 and J usage is TRBJ1-5; the D gene is possibly TRBD1 (5 bases). V lost 8 bases and J lost 7, with 15 bases in between. The CDR3 is 13 residues long. In germline, CDR1 is MNHEY, CDR2 SMNVEV (reference sequence). The CDR3 spells CASGTPPTQPQHF. CDR3 DNA sequence: TGTGCCAGCGGGACCCCTCCAACCCAGCCCCAGCATTTT.

In its sample, this clonotype was seen many times. This chain uses TRBV3-1 with TRBJ1-2; TRBD1 might be the D (5 bases). The germline V and J ends were trimmed by 4 bases and 8 bases, with 20 bases remaining between them. CDR3 size: 15 residues. Germline V lookup: CDR1 LGHDT, CDR2 YNNKEL (reference sequence). The DNA for the CDR3 is TGTGCCAGCAGCCGACGAGTCAGGGACGTTCGGGGCTACACCTTC. This codes for CASSRRVRDVRGYTF.

This clonotype was detected a few times. This chain uses TRBV18 with TRBJ2-3; 7 bases line up with TRBD1. The CDR3 spans 15 residues. Losses at the gene ends were 1 base for V and 3 bases for J; bases not matched to a gene: 4. Germline V gene lookup returns CDR1 KGHSH and CDR2 LQKENI. The CDR3 DNA reads as TGTGCCAGCTCACCACGGCCACAGGGGACAGATACGCAGTATTTT. Its protein product is CASSPRPQGTDTQYF.

The sample holds many counts of this clonotype. The rearrangement links TRBV29-1 to TRBJ2-7; D ambiguous. The CDR3 extends over 13 amino acids. Germline assignment: CDR1 SQVTM and CDR2 ANQGSEA. The V and J ends lost 3 bases and 3 bases respectively, with 12 bases between them. CDR3 residues: CSVEGPDLYEQYF. The CDR3 region has the DNA TGCAGCGTTGAGGGTCCTGACCTCTACGAGCAGTACTTC.

The sample holds many counts of this clonotype. The genes are TRBV28 and TRBJ1-6; a weak D match, TRBD1 (5 bases). CDR3 length: 16 residues. V lost 5 bases to trimming and J lost 9 bases, with 20 bases between them. Germline V CDR1 and CDR2: MDHEN, SYDVKM. CDR3 sequence (DNA): TGTGCCAGCAGTCCATACAGAAGTGGGGCCGGTTCACCCCTCCACTTT. This translates into CASSPYRSGAGSPLHF.

This clonotype was observed many times. The rearrangement uses TRBV11-2 and TRBJ2-3; 12 nucleotides align to TRBD2. Unmatched junction bases numbered 3, after V lost 5 bases and J lost 3 bases. CDR3 size: 15 residues. The germline V gene encodes CDR1 SGHAT and CDR2 FQNNGV. The CDR3 here is CASSLAGGPTDTQYF. DNA of the CDR3: TGTGCCAGCAGCCTAGCGGGAGGGCCGACAGATACGCAGTATTTT.

This clonotype was counted many times. This rearrangement joins TRBV6-6 to TRBJ2-7; 7 nucleotides line up with TRBD1. The V gene's germline CDR1 is MNHNY and CDR2 SVGAGI (reference sequence). V dropped 2 bases and J dropped 9; count of bases not matched to a gene: 10. The CDR3 has 14 residues. The DNA of the CDR3 is TGTGCCAGCAGTTACGGTATCCGGGACAGTGCGCAGTACTTC. As protein: CASSYGIRDSAQYF.

This clonotype has ten or more counts. The V and J genes are TRBV19 and TRBJ1-5; tentative D call: TRBD1 (6 bases). In germline, CDR1 is LNHDA, CDR2 SQIVND (reference sequence). This CDR3 spans 14 amino acids. The V end was cut by 8 bases, the J end by 4 bases, with 15 bases between. The CDR3 DNA sequence: TGTGCCAGTTTCTCCCAGGGGCTAAATCAGCCCCAGCATTTT. Translation gives CASFSQGLNQPQHF.

This clonotype was counted at least ten times. The chain carries TRBV29-1 and TRBJ2-5; 15 bases map to TRBD2. The germline gives CDR1 SQVTM, CDR2 ANQGSEA. With 7 bases clipped from V and 4 bases from J, the junction kept 4 bases outside the gene matches. The CDR3 sequence is 14 residues long. CDR3 in DNA: TGCAGCGCCGGGGGACTAGCGGGAGGAGAGACCCAGTACTTC. It translates to CSAGGLAGGETQYF.

This clonotype was observed at least ten times. This rearrangement joins TRBV27 to TRBJ1-3, with D possibly being TRBD1 (5 bases). This CDR3 is built from 17 residues. Trimming removed 3 bases at V and 0 bases at J, with 15 bases between. Germline V lookup: CDR1 MNHEY, CDR2 SMNVEV (reference sequence). The CDR3 sequence: CASSFSSLGDSGNTIYF. CDR3 coding DNA: TGTGCCAGCAGTTTCTCCTCCCTGGGGGACTCTGGAAACACCATATATTTT.

There are many counts of this clonotype. The chain has TRBV2 and TRBJ1-3; TRBD1 is a possible D gene (6 bases). The germline V gene encodes CDR1 SNHLY and CDR2 FYNNEI. Trimming removed 10 bases from V and 0 bases from J, with 16 bases in between. The CDR3 spans 15 residues. The CDR3 is CAIRDTGVSGNTIYF. CDR3 nucleotide sequence: TGTGCCATCCGGGACACGGGAGTCTCTGGAAACACCATATATTTT.

Ten or more counts support this clonotype. The V gene is TRBV7-2, the J gene TRBJ2-7; no clear D. The V gene's germline CDR1 is SGHTA and CDR2 FQGNSA. V lost 0 bases to trimming and J lost 0 bases, with 6 bases between them. The CDR3 has 14 amino acids. As DNA, the CDR3 is TGTGCCAGCAGCTTAGCCCTCCTCTCCTACGAGCAGTACTTC. Amino acid sequence: CASSLALLSYEQYF.

This clonotype was seen many times. V and J are TRBV12-3 or TRBV12-4 and TRBJ2-3, with no clear D. V was cut by 2 bases and J by 6 bases, with 9 bases left in between. CDR3 length: 13 residues. CDR3 loop: CASSLLSADTQYF. The CDR3 DNA reads TGTGCCAGCAGTTTATTGAGTGCGGATACGCAGTATTTT.

Comment on this clonotype: Since a much larger clone is just one base distant, this may be a read error. The chain is built from TRBV7-9 and TRBJ1-1, with D perhaps TRBD1 (5 bases). Per the germline V gene, CDR1 is SEHNR and CDR2 is FQNEAQ (reference sequence). This CDR3 contains 15 residues. The germline V and J ends were trimmed by 7 bases and 2 bases, with 17 bases remaining between them. CDR3 amino acids: CASMVRVTANTEAFF. The CDR3, as DNA: TGTGCCAGCATGGTCCGGGTGACAGCAAACACTGAAGCTTTCTTT.

This clonotype was recorded many times. The chain couples TRBV9 to TRBJ2-3; D unresolved. This CDR3 has 13 residues. The V gene's germline CDR1 is SGDLS and CDR2 YYNGEE. With 0 bases removed from V and 4 bases from J, the gap between germline ends came to 6 bases. CDR3 nucleotide sequence: TGTGCCAGCAGCGTAGGACCCCCAGATACGCAGTATTTT. Amino acid sequence: CASSVGPPDTQYF.

This clonotype was seen many times. The chain links TRBV3-1 to TRBJ2-7; D might be TRBD1 (5 bases). The CDR3 spans 16 residues. In germline, CDR1 is LGHDT, CDR2 YNNKEL (reference sequence). Between the trimmed V and J ends, which lost 0 bases and 1 base, there was a span of 13 bases. In nucleotides, the CDR3 is TGTGCCAGCAGCCAAGAGAAGGGGTTAACTTCCTACGAGCAGTACTTC. Amino acid sequence: CASSQEKGLTSYEQYF.

This clonotype showed up many times. This sequence joins TRBV25-1 and TRBJ1-1; possibly TRBD1 for D (6 bases). The CDR3 length is 17 residues. Per germline, CDR1 MGHDK and CDR2 SYGVNS. Trimming removed 5 bases at V and 1 base at J, with 20 bases between. CDR3 coding DNA: TGTGCCAGCAGTTCAGCCCGGGGGCTGATAGCGAACACTGAAGCTTTCTTT. This encodes CASSSARGLIANTEAFF.

This clonotype has ten or more counts. The genes are TRBV27 and TRBJ2-1; 11 nucleotides agree with TRBD2. CDR1 MNHEY and CDR2 SMNVEV come from the germline V gene (reference sequence). CDR3 length: 15 amino acids. Trimming took 8 bases from V and 5 from J; bases not matched to a gene: 8. The CDR3 DNA reads as TGTGCCAGCTCATCCGGACTAGCGGGTAACAATGAGCAGTTCTTC. It translates to CASSSGLAGNNEQFF.